The clone carrying this T cell receptor (beta chain) was recorded at least ten times. Its antigen is undetermined. TCRdb reprocessed the RT-PCR reads via MiXCR and lists one record per CDR3 protein. The data show 450,000 to 600,000 distinct CDR3 sequences, with more than 15% seen just once and 3% held by the top ten. This sample was taken from a study of response to subunit inactivated influenza vaccine. The study's findings and limits: Each seasonal flu vaccination may recruit only limited new T cells, authors suggested.

Germline V gene lookup returns CDR1 MDHEN and CDR2 SYDVKM. The V end was cut by 3 bases, the J end by 5 bases, with 13 bases between. This CDR3 has 14 residues. The receptor was derived from a man aged 45-69 years who received an inactivated influenza vaccine. Specimen: CD4+ T cells sorted from PBMCs, collected 23 months after vaccination. V gene TRBV28 combines with J gene TRBJ2-5; the D gene is possibly TRBD2 (5 bases). As DNA, the CDR3 is TGTGCCAGCAGTTTTTTTGGCCCGGGGGAGACCCAGTACTTC. This translates into CASSFFGPGETQYF.